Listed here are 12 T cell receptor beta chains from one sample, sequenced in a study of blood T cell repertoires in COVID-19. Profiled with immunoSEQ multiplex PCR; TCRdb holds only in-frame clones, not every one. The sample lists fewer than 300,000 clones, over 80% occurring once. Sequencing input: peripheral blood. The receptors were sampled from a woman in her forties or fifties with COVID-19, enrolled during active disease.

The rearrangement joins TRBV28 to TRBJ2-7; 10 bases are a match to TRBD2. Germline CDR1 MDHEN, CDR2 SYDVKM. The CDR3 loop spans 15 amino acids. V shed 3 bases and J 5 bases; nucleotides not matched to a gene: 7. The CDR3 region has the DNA TGTGCCAGCAGTTTCCCCCTAGCGGGAGATAACGAGCAGTACTTC. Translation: CASSFPLAGDNEQYF.

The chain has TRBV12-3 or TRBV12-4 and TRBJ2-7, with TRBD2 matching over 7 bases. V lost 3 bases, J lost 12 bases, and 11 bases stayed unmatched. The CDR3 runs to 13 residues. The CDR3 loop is CASSFSGSGMLYF. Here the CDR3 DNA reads TGTGCCAGCAGTTTCTCGGGGAGCGGGATGTTGTACTTC.

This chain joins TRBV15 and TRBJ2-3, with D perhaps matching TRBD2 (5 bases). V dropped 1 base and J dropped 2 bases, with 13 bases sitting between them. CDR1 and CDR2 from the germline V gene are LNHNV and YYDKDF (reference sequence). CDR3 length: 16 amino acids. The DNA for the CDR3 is TGTGCCACCAGCAGAGGTCCTAGCTCTAACACAGATACGCAGTATTTT. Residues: CATSRGPSSNTDTQYF.

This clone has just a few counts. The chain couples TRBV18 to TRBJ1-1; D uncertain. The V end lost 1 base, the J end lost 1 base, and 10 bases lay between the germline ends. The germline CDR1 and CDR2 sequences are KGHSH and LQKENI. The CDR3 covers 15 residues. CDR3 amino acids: CASSPRSEWNTEAFF. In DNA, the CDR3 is TGTGCCAGCTCACCACGATCAGAATGGAACACTGAAGCTTTCTTT.

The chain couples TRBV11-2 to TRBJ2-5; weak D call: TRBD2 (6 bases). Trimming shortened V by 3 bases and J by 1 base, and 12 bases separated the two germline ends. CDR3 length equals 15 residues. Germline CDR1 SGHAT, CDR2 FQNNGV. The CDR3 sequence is CASSFTSYGQETQYF. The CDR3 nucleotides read TGTGCCAGCAGCTTCACTAGCTATGGCCAAGAGACCCAGTACTTC. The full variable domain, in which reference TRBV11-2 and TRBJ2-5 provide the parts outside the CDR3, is EAGVAQSPRYKIIEKRQSVAFWCNPISGHATLYWYQQILGQGPKLLIQFQNNGVVDDSQLPKDRFSAERLKGVDSTLKIQPAKLEDSAVYLCASSFTSYGQETQYFGPGTRLLVL.

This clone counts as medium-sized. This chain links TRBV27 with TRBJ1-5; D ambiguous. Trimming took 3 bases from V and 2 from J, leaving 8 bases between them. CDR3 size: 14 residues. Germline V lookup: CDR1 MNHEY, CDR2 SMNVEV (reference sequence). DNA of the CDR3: TGTGCCAGCAGTTTTCAGGTCGGCAATCAGCCCCAGCATTTT. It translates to CASSFQVGNQPQHF.

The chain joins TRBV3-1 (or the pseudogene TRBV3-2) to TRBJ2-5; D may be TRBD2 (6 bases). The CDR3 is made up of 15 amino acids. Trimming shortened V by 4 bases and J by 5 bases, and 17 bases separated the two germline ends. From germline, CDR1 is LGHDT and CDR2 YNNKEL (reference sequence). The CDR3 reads CASSLLGAGGETQYF. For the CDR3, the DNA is TGTGCCAGCAGCCTGTTAGGAGCGGGCGGGGAGACCCAGTACTTC.

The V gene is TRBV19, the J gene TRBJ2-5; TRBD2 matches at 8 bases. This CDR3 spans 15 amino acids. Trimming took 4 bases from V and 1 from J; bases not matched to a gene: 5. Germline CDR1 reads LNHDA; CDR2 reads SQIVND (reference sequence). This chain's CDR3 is CASSTTSGLQETQYF. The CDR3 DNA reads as TGTGCCAGTAGTACCACTAGCGGTCTCCAAGAGACCCAGTACTTC.

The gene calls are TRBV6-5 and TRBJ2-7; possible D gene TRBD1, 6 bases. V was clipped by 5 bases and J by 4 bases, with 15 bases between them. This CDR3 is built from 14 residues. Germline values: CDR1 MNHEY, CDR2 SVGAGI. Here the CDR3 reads CASSTVRGGYEQYF. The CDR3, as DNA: TGTGCCAGCAGTACGGTCAGGGGCGGTTACGAGCAGTACTTC.

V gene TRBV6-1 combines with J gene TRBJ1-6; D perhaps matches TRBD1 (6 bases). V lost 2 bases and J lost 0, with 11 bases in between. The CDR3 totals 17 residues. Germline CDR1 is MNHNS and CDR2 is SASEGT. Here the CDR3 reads CASSETGISSYNSPLHF. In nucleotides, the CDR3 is TGTGCCAGCAGTGAAACAGGGATCAGCTCCTATAATTCACCCCTCCACTTT.

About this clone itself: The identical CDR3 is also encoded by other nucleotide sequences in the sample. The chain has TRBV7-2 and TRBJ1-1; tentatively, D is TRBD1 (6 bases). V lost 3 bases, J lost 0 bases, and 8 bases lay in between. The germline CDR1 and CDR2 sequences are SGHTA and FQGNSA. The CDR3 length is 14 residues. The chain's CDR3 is CASSLGAMNTEAFF. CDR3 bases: TGTGCCAGCAGCTTGGGGGCCATGAACACTGAAGCTTTCTTT. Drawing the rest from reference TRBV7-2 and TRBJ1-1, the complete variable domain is GAGVSQSPSNKVTEKGKDVELRCDPISGHTALYWYRQSLGQGLEFLIYFQGNSAPDKSGLPSDRFSAERTGGSVSTLTIQRTQQEDSAVYLCASSLGAMNTEAFFGQGTRLTVV.

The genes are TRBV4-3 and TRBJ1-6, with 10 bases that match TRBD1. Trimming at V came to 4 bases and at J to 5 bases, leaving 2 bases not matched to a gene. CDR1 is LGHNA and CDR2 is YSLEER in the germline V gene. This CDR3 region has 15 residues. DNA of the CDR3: TGCGCCAGCAGCCTCGGACAGGGGGATAATTCACCCCTCCACTTT. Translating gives CASSLGQGDNSPLHF.